The TCR beta chain described here comes from a study of OX40 agonist ivuxolimab in advanced cancers. Across the whole study: Prior anti-PD-1, anti-PD-L1 or anti-CTLA-4 therapy was allowed; more than 30% had some.

Blood samples were obtained at baseline, cycle 4 day 1, and cycle 7 day 1. The CDR3 loop spans 13 amino acids. Germline V CDR1 and CDR2: MNHEY, SVGAGI. Trimming took off 7 bases at V and 7 bases at J, with 16 bases between the two ends. TCRdb's table, derived via immunoSEQ multiplex PCR, lists solely in-frame clones and lacks some. The sample contains about 45,000 clones, 75% to 90% of which appear only once. The sequence came from an adult with an advanced solid tumor such as melanoma, head and neck, liver or kidney cancer. V is TRBV6-5 and J is TRBJ2-5; TRBD2 is a possible D gene (5 bases). Sequencing was performed on CD4+ or CD8+ T cells sorted from blood, taken in a trial of the OX40 agonist ivuxolimab. The CDR3 DNA reads as TGTGCCAGCATAAAGGTCCCCCGGGGGACCCAGTACTTC. Protein: CASIKVPRGTQYF.